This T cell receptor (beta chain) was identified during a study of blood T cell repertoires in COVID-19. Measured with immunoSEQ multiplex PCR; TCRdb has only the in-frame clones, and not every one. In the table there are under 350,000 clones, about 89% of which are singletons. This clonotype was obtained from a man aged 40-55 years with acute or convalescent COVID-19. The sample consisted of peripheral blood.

The CDR3 here is CASSGPGHPSNQPQHF. The CDR3, as DNA: TGTGCCAGCAGTGGTCCGGGACACCCGAGCAATCAGCCCCAGCATTTT. V is TRBV6-1 and J is TRBJ1-5; D may be TRBD1 (6 bases). Germline CDR1 reads MNHNS; CDR2 reads SASEGT. This CDR3 region has 16 residues. Trimming left V 4 bases short and J 1 base short, with 14 bases between.